One sample yielded the 29 T cell receptor beta chains listed below, sequenced in a study of post-analysis software for immune sequencing data. Their specific antigens are unknown. General observations from the study: Controls showed lower frequencies than patients for 4 or 5 TRBV segments, and TRBV5-6, TRBV5-1 and TRBV20-1 were among these.

Presence of unique molecular identifiers characterized the TCR beta cDNA libraries. MiXCR was run by TCRdb on the PCR reads, yielding one entry per CDR3 protein. The data show roughly 570,000 distinct CDR3 sequences, with roughly 34% seen just once and 4.5% to 7.5% held by the top ten. Specimen: blood. The receptors derive from a girl between 2 and 17 years old with multiple sclerosis.

This clonotype has a handful of counts. This rearrangement joins TRBV3-1 to TRBJ2-1, with a weak D call TRBD2 (6 bases). Germline V gene lookup returns CDR1 LGHDT and CDR2 YNNKEL (reference sequence). V lost 4 bases, J lost 6 bases, and 16 bases lay in between. This CDR3 spans 15 amino acids. CDR3 DNA: TGTGCCAGCAGCCGGGGGGAACAGGTCGGCAATGAGCAGTTCTTC. Protein product: CASSRGEQVGNEQFF.

The chain has TRBV5-6 and TRBJ2-1, with D possibly called TRBD1 or TRBD2 (5 bases each). This CDR3 is 14 amino acids long. CDR1 and CDR2 from the germline V gene are SGHDT and YYEEEE. V was clipped by 4 bases and J by 7 bases, with 15 bases between them. In DNA form, the CDR3 reads TGTGCCAGCAGCCCCGCCGGGAAGGGGAATGAGCAGTTCTTC. Its protein product is CASSPAGKGNEQFF.

This clonotype was recorded a few times. V gene TRBV6-5 combines with J gene TRBJ2-7; D is possibly TRBD2 (6 bases). The ends were cut back, 0 bases at V and 4 bases at J, with 19 bases in the middle. CDR1 is MNHEY, CDR2 SVGAGI, per germline. The CDR3 is 17 residues long. The CDR3 DNA reads TGTGCCAGCAGTTACTCGCGGGTTGGAGGGGTTTGGTACGAGCAGTACTTC. Translation: CASSYSRVGGVWYEQYF.

This clonotype appeared a few times. The rearrangement uses TRBV10-1 and TRBJ2-1; 9 bases line up with TRBD1. The J call may be incorrect, as the DNA end agrees better with TRBJ2-7. The CDR3 covers 16 residues. Germline loops: CDR1 WNHNN, CDR2 SYGVQD (reference sequence). The CDR3 spells CASSDKGTGFDNEQYF. In DNA form, the CDR3 reads TGCGCCAGCAGTGATAAGGGGACAGGGTTCGACAATGAGCAGTACTTC.

The V gene is TRBV10-2, the J gene TRBJ2-1, with 7 bases aligning to TRBD2. With V trimmed by 2 bases and J by 6 bases, 7 bases remained unmatched. The CDR3 runs 15 residues. The germline V gene encodes CDR1 WSHSY and CDR2 SAAADI. The CDR3 coding sequence is TGCGCCAGCAGTGAGCCTAGACTAGCCGGCAATGAGCAGTTCTTC. Translating gives CASSEPRLAGNEQFF.

This clonotype came up a few times. An end of the junction differs from the germline gene, which may be a read error. The chain employs TRBV11-2 and TRBJ2-6, with 8 bases matching TRBD1. Germline V gene data show CDR1 as SGHAT and CDR2 as FQNNGV. The CDR3 sequence is 20 residues long. The CDR3 DNA is TGTGCCAGCACCTTAGGGGTATTCAGGACAGGGACCCCTTGGGCCAACGTCCTGACTTTC. This translates into CASTLGVFRTGTPWANVLTF.

This clonotype was seen ten or more times. J is TRBJ2-1 and V is TRBV5-1; tentatively, D is TRBD1 (6 bases). The length of the CDR3 is 11 residues. Germline-derived CDR1 and CDR2 are SGHRS and YFSETQ. Trimming left V 7 bases short and J 9 bases short, with 11 bases between. Here the CDR3 DNA reads TGCGCCAGCCGACAGGTCCGTGAGCAGTTCTTC. The encoded protein is CASRQVREQFF.

V usage is TRBV20-1 and J usage is TRBJ2-3; TRBD2 matches at 13 bases. This CDR3 is built from 15 residues. Germline V gives CDR1 DFQATT, CDR2 SNEGSKA (reference sequence). J was trimmed by 5 bases and V by 2 bases; bases with no gene match: 4. The DNA of the CDR3 is TGCAGTGCTAGACCCGGACTAGCGGGGGTAGATACGCAGTATTTT. Amino acid sequence: CSARPGLAGVDTQYF.

Regarding this clonotype: One junction end does not reproduce the germline sequence, and a read error may be involved. V is TRBV12-3 or TRBV12-4 and J is TRBJ1-2, with D unclear. The CDR3 has 12 amino acids. The DNA for the CDR3 is TGTGCCGGCAGTTTGGGAGCTTATGGCTACACCTTC. Residues: CAGSLGAYGYTF.

This clonotype was detected ten times or more. The chain combines TRBV5-1 with TRBJ2-1; 10 nucleotides agree with TRBD2. V lost 3 bases, J lost 5 bases, and 5 bases stayed unmatched. This CDR3 is built from 15 residues. Germline CDR1 and CDR2: SGHRS and YFSETQ. The CDR3 region has the DNA TGCGCCAGCAGCTGGGTACTAGCGGGAAACAATGAGCAGTTCTTC. It codes for CASSWVLAGNNEQFF.

The chain employs TRBV14 and TRBJ1-1, with D possibly matching TRBD1 (6 bases). V lost 1 base to trimming and J lost 10 bases, with 10 bases between them. The CDR3 covers 12 residues. Germline CDR1 SGHDN, CDR2 FVKESK. CDR3 DNA sequence: TGTGCCAGCAGCCAAGTAAGGGGGGCAGCTTTCTTT. This translates into CASSQVRGAAFF.

This clonotype was observed a handful of times. This chain uses TRBV6-5 with TRBJ2-3; D may match TRBD1 or TRBD2 (5 bases each). Trimming shortened V by 2 bases and J by 2 bases, and 14 bases separated the two germline ends. Germline V CDR1 and CDR2: MNHEY, SVGAGI. The CDR3 is made up of 16 amino acids. CDR3 sequence (DNA): TGTGCCAGCAGTTACAACGGGGCGCGCGCCACAGATACGCAGTATTTT. Translated, it gives CASSYNGARATDTQYF.

This clonotype has a count of ten or more. The chain combines TRBV6-5 with TRBJ1-4, with a possible D match to TRBD1 (6 bases). Trimming pared 6 bases from V and 8 bases from J, leaving 16 bases between. Germline assignment: CDR1 MNHEY and CDR2 SVGAGI. There are 14 residues in the CDR3. CDR3 in DNA: TGTGCCAGCAGACCCACGGGCGGGGGCGAAAAACTGTTTTTT. Protein product: CASRPTGGGEKLFF.

This clonotype was counted only a few times. This sequence joins TRBV7-3 and TRBJ2-1, with TRBD1 as a possible D gene (6 bases). V lost 6 bases, J lost 1 base, and 13 bases lay in between. Germline V CDR1 and CDR2: SGHTA, FQGTGA. The CDR3 is 15 amino acids. The CDR3 DNA sequence: TGTGCCAGCAGTAAGGACAGAGGGTCCTACAATGAGCAGTTCTTC. Translated, it gives CASSKDRGSYNEQFF.

A few counts support this clonotype. The chain couples TRBV2 to TRBJ2-5; TRBD1 or TRBD2 may be the D gene (5 bases each). Germline assignment: CDR1 SNHLY and CDR2 FYNNEI. Trimming pared 4 bases from V and 3 bases from J, leaving 15 bases between. There are 15 residues in the CDR3. The CDR3 reads CASSVGLDRKETQYF. CDR3 DNA: TGTGCCAGCAGTGTAGGACTCGACAGAAAAGAGACCCAGTACTTC.

Details on this clonotype: One base away lies a much larger clone, so this may be a sequencing read error. V usage is TRBV20-1 and J usage is TRBJ2-5; 9 bases are shared with TRBD2. Per the germline V gene, CDR1 is DFQATT and CDR2 is SNEGSKA (reference sequence). The J segment lost 11 bases and the V segment lost 4 bases, leaving 11 bases of the junction unmatched. The CDR3 runs 13 residues. Written as DNA, the CDR3 is TGCAGTGCTACGGGACTAGCTTACAATGAGCAGTACTTC. Its translation: CSATGLAYNEQYF.

The J gene is TRBJ2-1, the V gene TRBV29-1; 7 bases map to TRBD1. CDR1 SQVTM and CDR2 ANQGSEA come from the germline V gene. The CDR3 totals 14 residues. Trimming at V came to 7 bases and at J to 7 bases, leaving 13 bases not matched to a gene. CDR3 in DNA: TGCAGCGCAGCGGTACAGGGGAAATGGAATGAGCAGTTCTTC. Protein: CSAAVQGKWNEQFF.

The table lists this clonotype with a few counts. The CDR3 spells CASSLSMTVGGTYNEQFF. As DNA, the CDR3 is TGTGCCAGCAGTTTATCAATGACAGTAGGGGGTACCTACAATGAGCAGTTCTTC. The chain is built from TRBV12-3 or TRBV12-4 and TRBJ2-1, with a weak D call TRBD1 (6 bases). CDR3 length: 18 amino acids. V was clipped by 2 bases and J by 2 bases, with 19 bases between them.

This rearrangement joins TRBV7-2 to TRBJ1-2, with D possibly matching TRBD1 (5 bases). Germline V gene data show CDR1 as SGHTA and CDR2 as FQGNSA. The germline V and J ends were trimmed by 6 bases and 8 bases, with 19 bases remaining between them. The CDR3 has 14 amino acids. The CDR3 reads CASRQRLGEAGYTF. The CDR3 DNA reads as TGTGCCAGCAGACAAAGGCTGGGGGAGGCAGGCTACACCTTC.

There are a few counts of this clonotype. The chain links TRBV3-1 to TRBJ1-2, with D possibly being TRBD1 (6 bases). Looked up from germline, CDR1 is LGHDT and CDR2 is YNNKEL (reference sequence). V was shortened by 4 bases and J by 6 bases, with 12 bases between the two germline ends. The CDR3 runs 13 residues. The CDR3 DNA reads TGTGCCAGCAGCCCCGGGGGGCGGAATGGCTACACCTTC. Encoded protein: CASSPGGRNGYTF. Full variable domain (rest looked up from reference TRBV3-1 and TRBJ1-2): DTAVSQTPKYLVTQMGNDKSIKCEQNLGHDTMYWYKQDSKKFLKIMFSYNNKELIINETVPNRFSPKSPDKAHLNLHINSLELGDSAVYFCASSPGGRNGYTFGSGTRLTVV.

The gene calls are TRBV6-5 and TRBJ2-1; D call uncertain. In germline, CDR1 is MNHEY, CDR2 SVGAGI. Trimming shortened V by 4 bases and J by 9 bases, and 16 bases separated the two germline ends. CDR3 length: 14 amino acids. The CDR3 sequence: CASSSPSSYGEQFF. DNA of the CDR3: TGTGCCAGCAGTTCCCCATCGAGTTATGGTGAGCAGTTCTTC.

V usage is TRBV20-1 and J usage is TRBJ2-1; 13 bases are shared with TRBD2. This CDR3 is 15 amino acids long. The V gene's germline CDR1 is DFQATT and CDR2 SNEGSKA (reference sequence). The V gene end was trimmed by 0 bases and the J gene end by 13 bases; junction bases not matched to a gene: 9. The CDR3 DNA is TGCAGTGCTAGAGACGCCACTAGCGGGGGGGCCCGTCAGTTCTTC. As protein: CSARDATSGGARQFF.

This clonotype has just a few counts. This chain uses TRBV12-3 or TRBV12-4 with TRBJ2-3; 7 bases agree with TRBD1. The V gene end was trimmed by 8 bases and the J gene end by 9 bases; junction bases not matched to a gene: 17. The CDR3 is made up of 15 amino acids. The CDR3 DNA follows: TGTGCCAGCGGAAAGGACAGGAGTGTAGAGGAGACGCAGTATTTT. Protein product: CASGKDRSVEETQYF.

The chain is built from TRBV7-9 and TRBJ1-2, with D uncertain. Trimming removed 2 bases from V and 0 bases from J, with 10 bases in between. The CDR3 is made up of 15 amino acids. Germline V gives CDR1 SEHNR, CDR2 FQNEAQ (reference sequence). The CDR3 loop is CASSLRAPTNYGYTF. CDR3 nucleotide sequence: TGTGCCAGCAGCTTAAGGGCACCGACTAACTATGGCTACACCTTC.

This clonotype was seen a handful of times. This rearrangement joins TRBV7-8 to TRBJ1-5; D remains ambiguous. V lost 4 bases to trimming and J lost 0 bases, with 10 bases between them. CDR1 is SGHVS and CDR2 is FQNEAQ in the germline V gene. The CDR3 length is 15 residues. In nucleotides, the CDR3 is TGTGCCAGCAGCTCGGCCCTTGATAGCAATCAGCCCCAGCATTTT. The encoded protein is CASSSALDSNQPQHF.

This clonotype was counted a few times. V usage is TRBV18 and J usage is TRBJ2-3; D is uncertain. The germline V and J ends were trimmed by 3 bases and 5 bases, with 3 bases remaining between them. The CDR3 runs to 11 residues. The germline CDR1 and CDR2 sequences are KGHSH and LQKENI. CDR3 in amino acids: CASSPEDTQYF. In DNA, the CDR3 is TGTGCCAGCTCACCCGAAGATACGCAGTATTTT.

The V and J genes are TRBV6-8 and TRBJ2-3, with D unresolved. This CDR3 has 13 amino acids. Germline loops: CDR1 MNHGY, CDR2 SAAAGT. The V and J ends lost 4 bases and 5 bases respectively, with 10 bases between them. CDR3 bases: TGTGCCAGCAGTTCCACCGTGGGAGATACGCAGTATTTT. This codes for CASSSTVGDTQYF.

The rearrangement links TRBV28 to TRBJ2-7, with D tentatively TRBD2 (6 bases). The CDR3 loop spans 14 amino acids. Germline values: CDR1 MDHEN, CDR2 SYDVKM. V was shortened by 8 bases and J by 4 bases, with 18 bases between the two germline ends. CDR3 residues: CASGYSGGRYEQYF. In DNA, the CDR3 is TGTGCCAGCGGCTATTCTGGGGGGAGGTACGAGCAGTACTTC.

V is TRBV7-9 and J is TRBJ2-5; D not certain. V was clipped by 6 bases and J by 3 bases, with 11 bases between them. The CDR3 has 13 amino acids. CDR1 and CDR2 from the germline V gene are SEHNR and FQNEAQ (reference sequence). The CDR3 DNA reads as TGTGCCAGCAGGGAACATCGAGAAGAGACCCAGTACTTC. Translating it yields CASREHREETQYF.